This T cell receptor beta chain was documented in a study of beta chain features in type 1 diabetes. Study-wide context: Across the samples, some 99 million sorted cells were examined in total.

Findings and caveats of the study: In every one of the four CD4+ subsets, TCRB CDR3s were moderately but significantly shorter in Type 1 diabetes patients.

After removal of 5 bases from V and 5 bases from J, the junction contained 4 bases not matched to a gene. The CDR3 has 13 residues. Germline V gene lookup returns CDR1 SGHTA and CDR2 FQGTGA. Expressed TCRB transcripts got sequenced, as all isolated RNA was reverse transcribed. The data were produced by immunoSEQ multiplex PCR, yet TCRdb's version contains in-frame clones alone and is incomplete. The sample yields some 410,000 clones, over 9.5% seen once. This clone was found a few times. As yet, its antigen is unknown. This TCR came from a woman in her late teens or twenties in good health. V gene TRBV7-3 combines with J gene TRBJ1-2, with TRBD1 matching over 8 bases. The sample taken for sequencing was naive CD4+ T cells from blood. Written as DNA, the CDR3 is TGTGCCAGCAGCCCCGGGACAGGATATGGCTACACCTTC. It yields the protein CASSPGTGYGYTF.